This T cell receptor beta chain was obtained from a study of T cells in Graves' hyperthyroidism and ophthalmopathy. Regions amplified from RNA transcripts were the TCR beta CDR3 regions. A first-round RT-PCR of the TCR CDR3 used the HTBI primer set. TCRdb analysed the multiplex PCR reads with MiXCR anew, one entry per CDR3 protein. The sample yields hundreds of thousands of distinct CDR3 sequences, roughly 15% seen once. The CDR3 covers 15 residues. CDR1 and CDR2 (germline): SGHRS, YFSETQ. V was cut by 8 bases and J by 4 bases, with 21 bases left in between. The TCR was taken from a man aged 18 to 29 with Graves' ophthalmopathy. Source material: blood. The rearrangement joins TRBV5-1 to TRBJ1-2; a weak D match, TRBD1 (5 bases). The CDR3 coding sequence is TGCGCCAGTTTTGGGCTTGCCCCGGGGGGCTATGGCTACACCTTC. Translated, it gives CASFGLAPGGYGYTF.